This T cell receptor beta chain is drawn from a study of shared clonotypes between healthy human individuals. V gave up 0 bases and J gave up 4 bases, with 9 bases separating them. The germline V gene encodes CDR1 MNHEY and CDR2 SVGAGI. There are 14 residues in the CDR3. Generated by immunoSEQ multiplex PCR, the TCRdb table keeps only in-frame clones and is missing some. The table has approximately 460,000 clones, approximately 71% seen once; the top ten hold about 11%. Sequencing was carried out using PBMCs. This clonotype was obtained from a woman aged 40 to 50 in good health. Some clones in this sample may be carry-over from other donors' samples. The rearrangement uses TRBV6-5 and TRBJ1-2; D is unclear. The CDR3 protein is CASSYSTGTYGYTF. CDR3 in DNA: TGTGCCAGCAGTTACTCGACTGGAACCTATGGCTACACCTTC.